The next 5 T cell receptor beta chains were all read from a single sample in a study of Ad26.COV2.S vaccination and SARS-CoV-2 variants. Data came from immunoSEQ multiplex PCR; TCRdb stores just in-frame clones and leaves some out. The sample has tens of thousands of clones, around 83% seen once; the top ten hold around half. The sample in question was peripheral blood, obtained after recovery from COVID-19. These receptor sequences come from a human donor who had recovered from COVID-19.

This chain joins TRBV29-1 and TRBJ1-3; no definite D call. V lost 5 bases, J lost 0 bases, and 5 bases lay in between. The CDR3 is made up of 12 amino acids. Germline V gives CDR1 SQVTM, CDR2 ANQGSEA. CDR3 residues: CSVTTSGNTIYF. CDR3 nucleotide sequence: TGCAGCGTTACAACCTCTGGAAACACCATATATTTT.

This clone was recorded a few times. The chain is built from TRBV12-3 or TRBV12-4 and TRBJ2-2; D may be TRBD2 (5 bases). Trimming cost V 3 bases and J 6 bases, with 8 bases left between them. The CDR3 runs 13 residues. CDR3 DNA sequence: TGTGCCAGCAGTTTGGGAGTCCCCGGGGAGCTGTTTTTT. This encodes CASSLGVPGELFF.

This clone was picked up one time. The chain joins TRBV5-1 to TRBJ2-1, with D uncertain. CDR1 is SGHRS, CDR2 YFSETQ, per germline. Trimming left V 4 bases short and J 6 bases short, with 11 bases between. CDR3 length: 13 residues. As DNA, the CDR3 is TGCGCCAGCAGCGCACAAGACCCCAATGAGCAGTTCTTC. Its translation is CASSAQDPNEQFF. Using reference TRBV5-1 and TRBJ2-1 for the parts outside the CDR3, the full variable domain is KAGVTQTPRYLIKTRGQQVTLSCSPISGHRSVSWYQQTPGQGLQFLFEYFSETQRNKGNFPGRFSGRQFSNSRSEMNVSTLELGDSALYLCASSAQDPNEQFFGPGTRLTVL.

The rearrangement uses TRBV7-6 and TRBJ2-3, with 8 bases aligning to TRBD2. From germline, CDR1 is SGHVS and CDR2 FNYEAQ. CDR3 length: 15 residues. V lost 5 bases and J lost 2; bases outside the gene matches: 6. CDR3 sequence: CASSPAGGPTDTQYF. CDR3 DNA: TGTGCCAGCAGCCCCGCGGGGGGCCCCACAGATACGCAGTATTTT.

The sample holds one count of this clone. The chain joins TRBV10-2 to TRBJ1-1; D not resolved. V lost 7 bases to trimming and J lost 3 bases, with 12 bases between them. Germline CDR1 is WSHSY and CDR2 is SAAADI. The CDR3 sequence is 13 residues long. This chain's CDR3 is CASKWMTDTEAFF. The CDR3 DNA reads TGCGCCAGCAAATGGATGACTGACACTGAAGCTTTCTTT.